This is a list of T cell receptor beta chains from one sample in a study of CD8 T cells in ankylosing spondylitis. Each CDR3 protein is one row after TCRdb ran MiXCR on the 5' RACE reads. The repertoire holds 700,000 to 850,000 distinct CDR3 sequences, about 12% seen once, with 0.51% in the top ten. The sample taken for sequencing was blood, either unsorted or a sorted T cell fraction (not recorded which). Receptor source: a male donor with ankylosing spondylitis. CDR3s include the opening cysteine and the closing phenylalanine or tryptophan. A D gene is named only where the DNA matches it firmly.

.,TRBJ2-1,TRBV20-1,CSARFSSYNEQFF
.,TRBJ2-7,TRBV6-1,CASSDSGWISYEQYF
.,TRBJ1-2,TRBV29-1,CSGLGTQDNYGYTF
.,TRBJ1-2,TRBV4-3,CASSQAIADYYGYTF
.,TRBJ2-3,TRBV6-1,CASKGVGADTQYF
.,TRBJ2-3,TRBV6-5,CASSYWGSNTDTQYF
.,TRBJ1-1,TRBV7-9,CASSQQTEAFF
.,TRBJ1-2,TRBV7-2,CASSSGWGRNYGYTF
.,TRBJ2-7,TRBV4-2,CASSQASSEHWAGAYYEQYF
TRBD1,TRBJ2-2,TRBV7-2,CASHRGLYNTGELFF
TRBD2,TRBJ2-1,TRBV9,CASSFSGGASREQFF
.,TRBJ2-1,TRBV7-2,CASSRHRDPSYNEQFF
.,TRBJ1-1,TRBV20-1,CSARRVSVDTEAFF
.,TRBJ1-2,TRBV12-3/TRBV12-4,CASSLNWVFYGYTF
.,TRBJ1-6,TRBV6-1,CASSERGWDSPLHF
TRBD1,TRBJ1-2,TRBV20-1,CSASRDSVAYGYTF
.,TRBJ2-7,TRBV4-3,CASSQERVVEQYF
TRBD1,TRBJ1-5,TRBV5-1,CASSLGTGGYSNQPQHF
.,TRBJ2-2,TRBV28,CASSPRTFATGELFF
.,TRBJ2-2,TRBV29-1,CSVEDLGSAGELFF
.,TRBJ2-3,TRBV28,CASSQWVAGSSTDTQYF
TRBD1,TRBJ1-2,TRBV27,CASRPDRVRDGYTF
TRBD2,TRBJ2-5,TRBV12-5,CASGLGTSGEETQYF
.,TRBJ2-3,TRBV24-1,CATSDPGQKGFGTDTQYF
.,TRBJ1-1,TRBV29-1,CSVPSNTEAFF
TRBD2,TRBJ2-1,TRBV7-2,CASSQRGAYYNEQFF
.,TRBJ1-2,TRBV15,CATSHADSRRGYTF
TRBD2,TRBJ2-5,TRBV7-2,CASSLGLAGTHQETQYF
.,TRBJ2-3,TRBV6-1,CASSEGYTASTDTQYF
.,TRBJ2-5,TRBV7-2,CASSLVDAGAAETQYF
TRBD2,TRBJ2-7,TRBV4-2,CASSRERGTYEQYF
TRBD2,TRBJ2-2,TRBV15,CATSLSGRGNTGELFF
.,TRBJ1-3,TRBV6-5,CASSSTGWDSGNTIYF
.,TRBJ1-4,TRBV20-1,CSARVGGEKLFF
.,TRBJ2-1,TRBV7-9,CASGISYNEQFF
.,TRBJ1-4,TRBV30,CAWSAQTARNEKLFF
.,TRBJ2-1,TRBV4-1,CASSQDLLATYNEQFF
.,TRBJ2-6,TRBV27,CASGRGPSSGANVLTF
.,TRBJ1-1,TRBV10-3,CAISLTMNTEAFF
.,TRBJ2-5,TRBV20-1,CSALGGETQYF
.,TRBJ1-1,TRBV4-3,CASSRMAGVGNTEAFF
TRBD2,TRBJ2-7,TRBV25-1,CASSTSGVSYEQYF
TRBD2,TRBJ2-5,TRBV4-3,CASSQNLAGEETQYF
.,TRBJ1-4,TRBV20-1,CSARKWQFNEKLFF
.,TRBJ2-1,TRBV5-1,CASSLFGSYNEQFF